This entry is about one TCR beta chain. This clonotype occurred a few times. There is no known antigen for this receptor. Base qualities are not at hand, and no much larger clone is one base apart. The sample originates from a study of blood T cells in healthy people across ages (dated by TCRdb to the mid-2010s). With respect to the entire study: In model experiments, template switching captured roughly one uniquely barcoded TCR beta cDNA molecule for every two T cells. The donors were divided into four age groups: young (average approximately 16 years), middle-aged (about 40), aged (roughly 60) and long-lived (about 84). Donors of different ages were randomly distributed across sequencing lanes to avoid experimental bias. Using the same blood draw, the study looked at two additional independent replicas of 1 million unique cDNA reads for two donors, one aged 18 to 30 and the other aged 80 or older. The study measured age-related changes in TCR beta repertoire diversity using deep sequencing normalized with unique cDNA molecular identifiers. Study-wide findings and limitations: As age increased, observed TCR beta diversity per million T cells dropped in a roughly linear way, and a significant reduction was already evident by age about 36. Total diversity estimates from one million sequenced T cells were considered lower bounds and underestimates. Because profiling used bulk unsorted PBMCs, naive and antigen-experienced compartments could not be compared conclusively. Compared with the aged group, the long-lived group had more naive CD4+ T cells, fewer expanded clones and increased TCR diversity, a pattern suggesting age selection. The percentage of naive T cells measured by flow cytometry correlated strongly with observed TCR beta diversity. The CMV infection status of donors was not known, potentially confounding age-related changes in expanded clonotypes.

From a lookup of the germline V gene (reference sequence), CDR1 and CDR2 are GTSNPN and SVGIG. Unmatched junction bases come to 4, with V trimmed by 5 bases and J by 7 bases. Reading from cysteine to phenylalanine, the CDR3 counts 13 amino acids. The DNA shown is the 39-base CDR3, in frame from base 1. Donors were a few dozen systemically healthy Caucasian individuals from Russia aged roughly 6 to 95 years. Approximately 9.3 milliliters of peripheral blood were collected from each donor into EDTA-treated Vacutainer tubes. PBMCs were isolated by Ficoll-Paque density-gradient centrifugation, with at least 6 million obtained per sample. Total RNA, at least 6 micrograms per sample, was extracted from PBMCs with Trizol reagent. For every donor, flow cytometry on a PBMC aliquot measured the percentage of naive CD45RAhigh/CD27high T cells. The library was built by means of 5' RACE. Sequenced on an Illumina HiSeq 2500. The second PCR ran for roughly 7 to 12 cycles and used a J-beta primer mix along with a sample-barcoded 5' primer. A template-switch 5' adaptor carrying 12 random nucleotides introduced a unique molecular identifier onto each TCR beta cDNA molecule. Each sample yielded at least 3 million CDR3-containing paired-end reads. All of the RNA was converted into first-strand cDNA using the Mint cDNA synthesis kit, with a TRBC-specific oligonucleotide serving as the primer. Following uracil-DNA glycosylase treatment, a first 18-cycle PCR with universal primers M1SS and BC2_uni_R was performed on all cDNA. The study's processing was this. For normalization, 1 million high-quality reads, each with a distinct molecular identifier, were randomly selected from each sample. Reads sharing molecular identifiers were discarded rather than binned into consensus sequences. MiTCR, run with a Q25 quality threshold and the strictest error-elimination algorithm, handled CDR3 identification, clonotype clustering and error correction. A nonparametric unseen species model with Euler transformation was used to estimate a lower bound on total TCR beta diversity. In TCRdb, the public reads were trimmed at Q25 with fastp and aligned with MiXCR, with productive beta chains retained. One record per CDR3 amino acid sequence lists the most common genes and DNA. These V and J calls are TCRdb output, not the study's own analysis. In all, the sample holds approximately 810,000 distinct CDR3 sequences, and under 35% of those were seen once. The ten largest account for 15% to 20% of the sample.

The chain employs TRBV30 and TRBJ1-6, with 8 bases aligning to TRBD1. This TCR was recovered from a woman aged 80 or older in good health. Sequenced: blood. The sequence in DNA is TGTGCCTGGCAAACAGGGGGAAATTCACCCCTCCACTTT. It translates as CAWQTGGNSPLHF.